Listed here is a single T cell receptor beta chain. There are a few counts of this clone. Its antigen target is currently unknown. Base qualities are not at hand, and no much larger clone is one base apart. Each donor gave one peripheral blood draw, roughly 0.11 L on average, collected into heparinised tubes. Naive, central memory, regulatory and stem cell-like memory CD4+ T cells were sorted on a BD FACSAria II using a panel including CD45RO, CCR7, CD25, CD127, CD95 and CD27. A purity above 95% was achieved for all sorted populations. PBMCs were separated immediately by Lymphoprep density gradient centrifugation and were stained directly, without being cultured. Samples were stained and sorted in pairs, with one healthy donor and one patient per experiment, so that batch effects were minimized. This sample was included in a study of beta chain features in type 1 diabetes (dated by TCRdb to 2016 to 2019). Looking at the study overall: Mean age, gender distribution, total cell number and subset yield were not different between patients and healthy donors. Across all samples, roughly 110,000,000 sorted cells were examined, and cell number per subset correlated strongly with RNA yield. In the study, TCRB repertoires of sorted circulating CD4+ T cell subsets from recently diagnosed type 1 diabetes patients were compared with those of matched healthy donors. Regulatory and stem cell-like memory subsets were obtained from only 8 patients and roughly eight healthy donors, while naive and central memory subsets were obtained from all 28 donors. The paper's findings and limits, for the study overall: Because cDNA rather than genomic DNA was sequenced, highly expressing activated cells could have been over-represented, although no difference in activation and CD3 levels was found between groups. Naive, central memory and regulatory TCRB repertoires appeared to be more similar among patients than among healthy donors. PCR may preferentially amplify shorter templates, but because patient and control samples were amplified and corrected together, any resulting skew would affect both groups equally. A moderate but significant shortening of TCRB CDR3 length was observed in type 1 diabetes patients in all four CD4+ subsets. At VDJ recombination sites, type 1 diabetes patients had fewer insertions and more deleted nucleotides, which implies abnormalities in thymic rearrangement. HLA sub-analyses involved small numbers of individuals, so any influence of HLA type on TCRB rearrangement remained unresolved.

From V the trimming removes 7 bases and from J it removes 4 bases, while the gene matches leave 7 bases of the junction unaccounted for. The CDR3 spans 15 residues, from the cysteine through the phenylalanine. The entry retains the CDR3 DNA only, 45 bases that are in frame from base 1. The germline V gene sets CDR1 to MNHEY and CDR2 to SVGAGI. The High Capacity cDNA Reverse Transcription Kit was used to reverse transcribe all of the isolated RNA, meaning that expressed TCRB transcripts were what got sequenced. Deep immunoSEQ sequencing was applied to naive, central memory and regulatory T cell samples, giving an average of around 3.8 million total reads per sample. After sorted cells were lysed in RLT buffer, RNA was extracted with DNase-treated RNeasy Micro or Mini kits, with the choice depending on cell number. Each cell subset was processed on its own to prevent cross-contamination, while patient and healthy donor samples were processed together. The immunoSEQ multiplex PCR was used to amplify TCRB sequences from cDNA, yielding 87-bp fragments that span the CDR3 region. Sequencing of the amplicons was done on the Illumina HiSeq platform. On the study's bioinformatics: Synthetic template baselines were used to correct PCR bias computationally, reads within Hamming distance 2 were collapsed together, and singletons that could not be merged were discarded. Reads were aligned against IMGT to assign V, D and J genes, CDR3 length and insertions or deletions at six rearrangement sites. Within each subset, clonotype counts were normalized to the number of sorted cells before true diversity and Gini coefficients were calculated with the tcR R package. The overlap coefficient, calculated on TCRB nucleotide sequences, was used to quantify repertoire sharing. Out-of-frame TCRB sequences from naive cells were analyzed to stand in for the pre-selection repertoire. The clones in this table, taken by TCRdb from immuneACCESS, are in-frame only. Not every clone is retained; where verified, under half of the shortfall comes from an unresolved V gene, and the cause of the rest is unknown. D and trimming were read from the DNA, whereas the V and J calls and clone size are those reported in that table. This sample is represented by hundreds of thousands of clones; around an eighth of them were singletons. 0.03% to 0.04% of the sample lies in the top ten.

The V and J segments used are TRBV6-5 and TRBJ2-2; 9 central nucleotides agree with TRBD2. This TCR was recovered from a man in his late teens or twenties with type 1 diabetes. Sequences were obtained from naive CD4+ T cells from blood. The cell subset or site label here, explained by the study, means: true naive CD4+ T cells. The CDR3 amino acid sequence is: CASMREGLGTGELFF. The nucleotide sequence reads as follows: TGTGCCAGCATGCGGGAGGGCCTCGGCACCGGGGAGCTGTTTTTT.